The 18 T cell receptor beta chains in this list originate from one sample, sequenced in a study of T cell responses to AZD1222 COVID-19 vaccine. Sequencing was performed with immunoSEQ multiplex PCR; in TCRdb, only in-frame clones are kept and a portion is missing. Among 120,000 or so clones listed, about 90% were seen once. Sequenced material: peripheral blood, taken on day 0 of AZD1222 vaccination. These receptors all come from an adult in good health.

The chain couples TRBV30 to TRBJ1-2; possible D gene TRBD1, 5 bases. Germline V CDR1 and CDR2: GTSNPN, SVGIG (reference sequence). The V end was cut by 0 bases, the J end by 5 bases, with 10 bases between. The CDR3 is 13 amino acids. DNA for the CDR3: TGTGCCTGGAGTGTTGGGACTTTTTATGGCTACACCTTC. Its protein product is CAWSVGTFYGYTF. The complete variable domain, with remaining parts taken from reference TRBV30 and TRBJ1-2, reads SQTIHQWPATLVQPVGSPLSLECTVEGTSNPNLYWYRQAAGRGLQLLFYSVGIGQISSEVPQNLSASRPQDRQFILSSKKLLLSDSGFYLCAWSVGTFYGYTFGSGTRLTVV.

This clone turned up a few times. This chain links TRBV14 with TRBJ2-3; D perhaps matches TRBD2 (5 bases). V lost 4 bases, J lost 7 bases, and 9 bases lay in between. Germline CDR1 is SGHDN and CDR2 is FVKESK. The CDR3 spans 12 residues. DNA for the CDR3: TGTGCCAGCAGCCCCCGGGGTTATACGCAGTATTTT. Amino acids: CASSPRGYTQYF.

The CDR3 DNA sequence: TGTGCCAGCACACCGGGACTAACTGGGTACAATGAGCAGTTCTTC. Translating it yields CASTPGLTGYNEQFF. The chain recombines TRBV4-2 with TRBJ2-1; 7 bases fit TRBD2. V shed 7 bases, J shed 4 bases, and the junction held 10 bases outside the gene matches. CDR1 LGHNA and CDR2 YNFKEQ come from the germline V gene. CDR3 size: 15 residues.

The rearrangement links TRBV10-3 to TRBJ1-2; TRBD1 might be the D (6 bases). The germline gives CDR1 ENHRY, CDR2 SYGVKD. V was cut by 0 bases and J by 2 bases, with 10 bases left in between. The CDR3 runs to 15 residues. CDR3 DNA sequence: TGTGCCATCAGTGAGTCGACAGGACACAACTATGGCTACACCTTC. It yields the protein CAISESTGHNYGYTF.

V usage is TRBV19 and J usage is TRBJ2-7; 7 positions agree with TRBD1. CDR1 is LNHDA and CDR2 is SQIVND in the germline V gene (reference sequence). V trimming: 5 bases; J trimming: 7 bases; junction bases outside the gene matches: 14. This CDR3 comprises 15 residues. CDR3 in amino acids: CASSSRSGTVGEQYF. CDR3 coding DNA: TGTGCCAGTAGTTCGCGATCCGGGACAGTGGGGGAGCAGTACTTC.

The chain links TRBV14 to TRBJ1-6; D is ambiguous. CDR3 length equals 15 residues. Per the germline V gene, CDR1 is SGHDN and CDR2 is FVKESK. V was trimmed by 0 bases and J by 6 bases, leaving 9 bases between them. The CDR3 DNA sequence: TGTGCCAGCAGCCAAGATCGGCGAGGTAATTCACCCCTCCACTTT. Its translation is CASSQDRRGNSPLHF.

The chain links TRBV25-1 to TRBJ2-1; D is unclear. V lost 4 bases, J lost 5 bases, and 15 bases lay in between. The CDR3 has 15 residues. Germline values: CDR1 MGHDK, CDR2 SYGVNS. This chain's CDR3 is CASSVPIPGNNEQFF. CDR3 coding DNA: TGTGCCAGCAGTGTCCCGATCCCAGGTAACAATGAGCAGTTCTTC.

The chain uses TRBV10-3 and TRBJ2-5; 9 bases are a match to TRBD2. Germline V gene lookup returns CDR1 ENHRY and CDR2 SYGVKD. This CDR3 is built from 18 residues. Trimming took 0 bases from V and 4 from J; bases not matched to a gene: 12. The CDR3 spells CAISESGAGGSRGETQYF. The DNA of the CDR3 is TGTGCCATCAGTGAGTCTGGAGCGGGGGGCTCACGTGGAGAGACCCAGTACTTC.

The genes are TRBV12-3 or TRBV12-4 and TRBJ2-2, with a possible D match to TRBD1 (6 bases). Trimming took off 6 bases at V and 9 bases at J, with 11 bases between the two ends. CDR3 length: 12 amino acids. DNA for the CDR3: TGTGCCAGCAGATACAGGGCCAGGGAGCTGTTTTTT. Its protein is CASRYRARELFF.

The rearrangement joins TRBV7-5 to TRBJ2-3; the table's TRBD1 call for D was not verified on the DNA. TRBV7-5 is recorded as a pseudogene. This CDR3 comprises 20 residues. The CDR3 region is CVRSSTQMNSQGACTDTQYF. CDR3 nucleotide sequence: TGTGTCAGAAGCTCAACACAAATGAATTCCCAGGGGGCCTGCACAGATACGCAGTATTTT.

The J gene is TRBJ2-2, the V gene TRBV29-1; possible D gene TRBD1, 6 bases. V was trimmed by 6 bases and J by 2 bases, leaving 10 bases between them. CDR1 is SQVTM and CDR2 is ANQGSEA in the germline V gene. This CDR3 spans 13 amino acids. CDR3 region: CSVGDINTGELFF. The CDR3 bases are TGCAGCGTGGGGGACATAAACACCGGGGAGCTGTTTTTT.

The CDR3 protein is CATSETQAGLGETQYF. In nucleotides, the CDR3 is TGTGCCACCAGTGAGACCCAAGCAGGGTTAGGAGAGACCCAGTACTTC. The rearrangement links TRBV24-1 to TRBJ2-5, with D possibly TRBD1 on 5 matching bases. CDR1 is KGHDR and CDR2 is SFDVKD in the germline V gene. The CDR3 contains 16 residues. Deletions cut 4 bases from V and 4 bases from J, with 18 bases between.

This chain joins TRBV6-5 and TRBJ1-1; TRBD1 agrees at 9 bases. Per the germline V gene, CDR1 is MNHEY and CDR2 is SVGAGI. Losses at the gene ends were 5 bases for V and 7 bases for J; bases not matched to a gene: 2. This CDR3 region has 12 residues. CDR3 DNA sequence: TGTGCCAGCAGTAGACAGGGGGGTGAAGCTTTCTTT. Its protein is CASSRQGGEAFF.

This chain uses TRBV27 with TRBJ2-3; D is tentatively TRBD1 or TRBD2 (5 bases each). V lost 7 bases and J 3 bases, leaving 14 bases between the germline ends. The CDR3 contains 14 residues. Germline CDR1 MNHEY, CDR2 SMNVEV (reference sequence). This CDR3 reads CASKFMGRTDTQYF. CDR3 nucleotides: TGTGCCAGCAAGTTCATGGGACGGACAGATACGCAGTATTTT.

The genes are TRBV7-9 and TRBJ2-7, with 7 bases aligning to TRBD2. Germline V gene lookup returns CDR1 SEHNR and CDR2 FQNEAQ (reference sequence). The trim removed 3 bases at V and 2 bases at J, leaving 10 bases unmatched. The CDR3 consists of 16 residues. The CDR3 protein is CASSFAITSDTYEQYF. As DNA, the CDR3 is TGTGCCAGCAGCTTTGCTATTACTAGCGACACCTACGAGCAGTACTTC. Looking up the rest from reference TRBV7-9 and TRBJ2-7 gives the full variable domain: DTGVSQNPRHKITKRGQNVTFRCDPISEHNRLYWYRQTLGQGPEFLTYFQNEAQLEKSRLLSDRFSAERPKGSFSTLEIQRTEQGDSAMYLCASSFAITSDTYEQYFGPGTRLTVT.

The chain has TRBV2 and TRBJ1-6; D gene ambiguous. Germline CDR1 reads SNHLY; CDR2 reads FYNNEI. The CDR3 spans 15 residues. V was pared by 8 bases and J by 0 bases, with 11 bases between. CDR3 amino acids: CASGRKSSYNSPLHF. CDR3 nucleotides: TGTGCCAGCGGGCGGAAGAGCTCCTATAATTCACCCCTCCACTTT.

J is TRBJ1-2 and V is TRBV7-6; D possibly corresponds to TRBD1 (5 bases). V was trimmed by 0 bases and J by 8 bases, leaving 13 bases between them. Germline assignment: CDR1 SGHVS and CDR2 FNYEAQ. CDR3 size: 14 residues. The CDR3 sequence: CASSLAEGLEGYTF. The CDR3, as DNA: TGTGCCAGCAGCTTAGCGGAGGGGCTGGAAGGCTACACCTTC.

In nucleotides, the CDR3 is TGTGCCAGCAGTTTAATGGGGGCCGGGGAGCTGTTTTTT. Translating it yields CASSLMGAGELFF. J is TRBJ2-2 and V is TRBV27; D may match TRBD1 or TRBD2 (5 bases each). The V end lost 2 bases, the J end lost 6 bases, and 7 bases lay between the germline ends. Germline lookup yields CDR1 MNHEY and CDR2 SMNVEV (reference sequence). CDR3 length equals 13 residues.